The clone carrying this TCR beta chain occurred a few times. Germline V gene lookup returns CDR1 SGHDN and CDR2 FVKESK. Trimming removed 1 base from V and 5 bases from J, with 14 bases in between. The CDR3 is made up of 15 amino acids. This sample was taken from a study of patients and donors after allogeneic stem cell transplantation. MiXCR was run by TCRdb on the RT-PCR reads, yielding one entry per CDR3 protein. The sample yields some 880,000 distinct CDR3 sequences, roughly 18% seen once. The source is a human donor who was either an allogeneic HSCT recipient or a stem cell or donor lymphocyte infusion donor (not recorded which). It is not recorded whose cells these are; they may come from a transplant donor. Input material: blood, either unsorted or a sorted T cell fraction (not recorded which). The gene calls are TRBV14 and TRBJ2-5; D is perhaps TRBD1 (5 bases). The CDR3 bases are TGTGCCAGCAGCCAAGTCAATAGCCCAGGGGAGACCCAGTACTTC. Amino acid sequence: CASSQVNSPGETQYF.